Described below is a single T cell receptor (beta chain) sequence and its context. Its specificity is not known. This CDR3 region has 15 residues. Germline loops: CDR1 SGHTA, CDR2 FQGNSA. The junction had 3 bases not matched to a gene; V was cut back by 3 bases and J by 0 bases. Primers included in the PCR were 60 Vbeta and 13 Jbeta primers. Libraries were prepared by immunoSEQ multiplex PCR; TCRdb keeps only in-frame clonotypes and omits some of them. The sample shows about 130,000 clones, 75% to 90% of them seen only once. The data stem from a study of cytomegalovirus exposure and HLA in healthy donors. Study-wide results and limits: Being productive about 87% or about 30% of the time was typical of most TCR beta V segments in an earlier analysis.

The receptor's source is a man aged 25-40 years in good health and CMV-seronegative. The chain uses TRBV7-2 and TRBJ2-5; 8 bases line up with TRBD1. The sample comprised PBMCs. The CDR3 loop is CASSFDRGDQETQYF. Here the CDR3 DNA reads TGTGCCAGCAGCTTTGACAGGGGAGACCAAGAGACCCAGTACTTC.